Listed below are T cell receptor beta chains from one sample, sequenced in a study of blood T cell repertoires in COVID-19. The table came from immunoSEQ multiplex PCR; TCRdb's copy has only in-frame clones and leaves some out. The table has over 200,000 clones, 81% seen once. The sequenced material came from PBMCs or T cells enriched from blood (not recorded which). The source is a woman in her forties or fifties with acute COVID-19. The CDR3 runs from the conserved cysteine through the conserved F or W. The order of the fields is D gene, V gene, clone size, CDR3 protein. D genes are given only for firm matches. Expanded clones get a size class; other rows say once, few or many, or leave the size out.

- TRBV29-1 - CSGGRVGYTF
- TRBV11-2 - CASSLMANTEAFF
- TRBV30 few CALLPRGTEAFF
- TRBV21-1 - CASSKGGLAGGPLYNEQFF
TRBD2 TRBV4-2 - CASSPGGVYEQYF
- TRBV7-9 - CASSLPTDRTSPLHF
- TRBV7-2 - CASSLDRSSNYGYTF
TRBD2 TRBV18 - CASSPSLAGHEQYF
TRBD1 TRBV7-9 - CASSRAGTGENIQYF
- TRBV7-2 - CASSLQAPGGELFF
- TRBV19 few CASSWPGAYEQYF
- TRBV11-2 - CASSLAGQGGEKLFF
TRBD1 TRBV7-9 - CASSFPGQGAKDTQYF
TRBD2 TRBV10-3 - CAVSGGANNEQFF
- TRBV21-1 once CASSLQASDRAKRNEQFF
TRBD1 TRBV29-1 - CSLRTGWDEQFF
TRBD2 TRBV6-5 - CASSWTSWTGELFF
TRBD1 TRBV30 - CAWRATGQSSYEQYF
- TRBV7-8 - CASSSELGAAEGGNTIYF
TRBD1 TRBV7-9 - CASSTPGQVANEKLFF
TRBD1 TRBV19 - CASSPGQGQSSYEQYF
TRBD2 TRBV18 - CASSPGGGANYNEQFF
- TRBV3-1/TRBV3-2 - CASLAGGSGTNEKLFF
- TRBV6-4 once CASSDSGSTEAFF
TRBD2 TRBV7-2 - CASLAGGFTGELFF
- TRBV10-2 - CASRGIMATDTQYF
- TRBV19 - CASSTTISGTGELFF
- TRBV14 few CASSHGGGIRGYTF
- TRBV5-1 - CASSLGRGQETQYF
- TRBV19 - CASSIGRNTEAFF
TRBD1 TRBV7-2 - CASSRDRVNEQFF
TRBD2 TRBV4-1 - CASSQAGRVDIQYF
- TRBV15 - CATSRDGEGHQPQHF
- TRBV19 - CASEQGLSEKLFF
TRBD1 TRBV11-3 - CASSSAPGQTVNTEAFF
TRBD2 TRBV9 - CASSRYGLAGNYNEQFF